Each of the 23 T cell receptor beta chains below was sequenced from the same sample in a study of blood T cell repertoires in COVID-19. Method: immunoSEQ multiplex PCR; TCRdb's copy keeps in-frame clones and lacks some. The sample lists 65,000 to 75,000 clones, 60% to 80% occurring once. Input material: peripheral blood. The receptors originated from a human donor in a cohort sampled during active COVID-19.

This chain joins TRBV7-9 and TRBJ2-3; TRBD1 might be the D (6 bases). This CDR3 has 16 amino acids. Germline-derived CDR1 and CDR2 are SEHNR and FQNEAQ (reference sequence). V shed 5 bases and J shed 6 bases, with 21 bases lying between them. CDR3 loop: CASSPLQGTTSDTQYF. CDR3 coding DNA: TGTGCCAGCAGCCCACTCCAGGGGACCACATCGGATACGCAGTATTTT.

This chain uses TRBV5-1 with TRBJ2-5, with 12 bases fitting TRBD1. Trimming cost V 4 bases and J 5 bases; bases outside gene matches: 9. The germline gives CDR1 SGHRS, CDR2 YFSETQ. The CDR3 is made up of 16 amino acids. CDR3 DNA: TGCGCCAGCAGCGTGAGCGGGACAGGGGGCTTCGAGACCCAGTACTTC. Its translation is CASSVSGTGGFETQYF.

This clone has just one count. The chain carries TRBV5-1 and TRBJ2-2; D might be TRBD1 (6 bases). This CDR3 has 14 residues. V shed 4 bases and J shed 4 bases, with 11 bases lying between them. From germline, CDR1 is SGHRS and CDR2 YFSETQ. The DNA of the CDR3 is TGCGCCAGCAGCACGGGACACTCCACCGGGGAGCTGTTTTTT. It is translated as CASSTGHSTGELFF.

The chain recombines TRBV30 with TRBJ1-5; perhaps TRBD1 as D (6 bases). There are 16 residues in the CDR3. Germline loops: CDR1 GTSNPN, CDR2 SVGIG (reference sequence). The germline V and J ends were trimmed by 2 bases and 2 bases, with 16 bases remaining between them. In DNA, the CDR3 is TGTGCCTGGAGTTTATCAGGGGAATGGGGCAATCAGCCCCAGCATTTT. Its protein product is CAWSLSGEWGNQPQHF.

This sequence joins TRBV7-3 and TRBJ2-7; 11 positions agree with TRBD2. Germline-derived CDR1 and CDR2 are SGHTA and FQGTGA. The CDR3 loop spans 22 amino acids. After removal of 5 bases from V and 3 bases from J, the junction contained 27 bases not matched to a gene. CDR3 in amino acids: CASSGIILFVTSGVLTFYEQYV. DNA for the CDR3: TGTGCCAGCAGCGGTATTATCCTATTTGTGACTAGCGGGGTCCTAACCTTCTACGAGCAGTACGTC.

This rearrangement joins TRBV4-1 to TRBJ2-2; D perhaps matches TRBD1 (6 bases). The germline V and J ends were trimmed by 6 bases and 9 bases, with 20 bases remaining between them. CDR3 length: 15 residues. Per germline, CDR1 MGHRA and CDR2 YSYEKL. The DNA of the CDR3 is TGCGCCAGCAGGGGGGACGACAGGACGGTTCGGGAGCTGTTTTTT. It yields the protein CASRGDDRTVRELFF.

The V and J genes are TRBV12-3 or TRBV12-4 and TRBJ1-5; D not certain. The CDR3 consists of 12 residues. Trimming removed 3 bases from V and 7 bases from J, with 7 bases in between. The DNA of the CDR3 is TGTGCCAGCAGTTTCCAGCGGCAGCCCCAGCATTTT. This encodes CASSFQRQPQHF.

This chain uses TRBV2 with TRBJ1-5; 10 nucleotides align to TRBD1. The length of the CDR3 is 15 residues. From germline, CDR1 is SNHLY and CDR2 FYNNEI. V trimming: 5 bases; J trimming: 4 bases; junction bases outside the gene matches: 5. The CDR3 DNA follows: TGTGCCAGCAGTCCCCGACAGGGGGCGAATCAGCCCCAGCATTTT. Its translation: CASSPRQGANQPQHF.

CDR3 protein: CASSPGSSGQETQYF. The CDR3 nucleotides are TGTGCCAGCTCACCAGGGTCAAGCGGGCAAGAGACCCAGTACTTC. The chain uses TRBV18 and TRBJ2-5; D possibly corresponds to TRBD2 (6 bases). V lost 2 bases and J 2 bases, leaving 12 bases between the germline ends. This CDR3 has 15 amino acids. In germline, CDR1 is KGHSH, CDR2 LQKENI.

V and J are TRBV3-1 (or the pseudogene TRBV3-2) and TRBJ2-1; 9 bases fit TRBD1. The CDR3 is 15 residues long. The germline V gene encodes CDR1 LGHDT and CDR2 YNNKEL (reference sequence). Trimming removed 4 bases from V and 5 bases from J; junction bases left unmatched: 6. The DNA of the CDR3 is TGTGCCAGCAGCCCGGGACAGGGAATCCACAATGAGCAGTTCTTC. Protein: CASSPGQGIHNEQFF.

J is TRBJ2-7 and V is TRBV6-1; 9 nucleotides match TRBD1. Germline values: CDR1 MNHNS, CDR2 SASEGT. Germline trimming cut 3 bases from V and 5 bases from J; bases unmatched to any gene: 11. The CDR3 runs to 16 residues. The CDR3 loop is CASSDWRWDRADEQYF. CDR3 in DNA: TGTGCCAGCAGTGACTGGAGGTGGGACAGGGCCGACGAGCAGTACTTC.

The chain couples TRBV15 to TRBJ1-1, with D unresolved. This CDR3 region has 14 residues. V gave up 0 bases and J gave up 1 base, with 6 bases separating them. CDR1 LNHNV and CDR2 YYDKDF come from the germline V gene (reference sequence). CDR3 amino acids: CATSRDTTNTEAFF. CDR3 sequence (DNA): TGTGCCACCAGCAGAGATACAACGAACACTGAAGCTTTCTTT.

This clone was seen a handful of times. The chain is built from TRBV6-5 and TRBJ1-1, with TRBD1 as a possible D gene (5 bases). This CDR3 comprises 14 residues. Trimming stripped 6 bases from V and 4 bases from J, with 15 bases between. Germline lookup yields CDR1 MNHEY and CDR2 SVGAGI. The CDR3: CASSLGGVGTEAFF. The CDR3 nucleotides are TGTGCCAGCAGCCTCGGGGGGGTCGGCACTGAAGCTTTCTTT.

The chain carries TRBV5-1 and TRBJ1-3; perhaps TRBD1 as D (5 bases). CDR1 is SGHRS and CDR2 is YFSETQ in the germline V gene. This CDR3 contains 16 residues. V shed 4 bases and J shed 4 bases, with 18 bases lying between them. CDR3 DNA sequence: TGCGCCAGCAGCCCCCAGGGACTCGGAGGAGGAAACACCATATATTTT. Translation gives CASSPQGLGGGNTIYF.

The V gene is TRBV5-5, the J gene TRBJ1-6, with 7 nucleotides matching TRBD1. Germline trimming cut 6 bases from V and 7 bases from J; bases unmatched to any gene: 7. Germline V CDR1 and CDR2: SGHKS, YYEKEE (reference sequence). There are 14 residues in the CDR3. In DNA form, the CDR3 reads TGTGCCAGCACCCTCGACAGGGTCAATTCACCCCTCCACTTT. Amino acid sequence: CASTLDRVNSPLHF.

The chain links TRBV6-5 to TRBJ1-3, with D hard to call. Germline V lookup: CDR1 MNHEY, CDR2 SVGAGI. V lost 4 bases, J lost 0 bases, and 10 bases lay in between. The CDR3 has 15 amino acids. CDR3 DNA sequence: TGTGCCAGCAGTTCAACGTCGAGCTCTGGAAACACCATATATTTT. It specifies CASSSTSSSGNTIYF.

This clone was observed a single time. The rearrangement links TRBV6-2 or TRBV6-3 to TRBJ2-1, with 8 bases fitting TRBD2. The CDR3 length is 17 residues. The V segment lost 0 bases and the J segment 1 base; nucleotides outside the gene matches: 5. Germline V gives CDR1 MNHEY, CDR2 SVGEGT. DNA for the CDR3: TGTGCCAGCAGTTACTCGAGAGCGGGAGCGTCCTACAATGAGCAGTTCTTC. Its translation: CASSYSRAGASYNEQFF.

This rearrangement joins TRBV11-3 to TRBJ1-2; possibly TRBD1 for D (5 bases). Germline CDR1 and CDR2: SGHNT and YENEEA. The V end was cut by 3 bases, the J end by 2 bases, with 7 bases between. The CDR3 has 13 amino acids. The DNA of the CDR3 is TGTGCCAGCAGCTTTCAGGGAAACTATGGCTACACCTTC. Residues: CASSFQGNYGYTF.

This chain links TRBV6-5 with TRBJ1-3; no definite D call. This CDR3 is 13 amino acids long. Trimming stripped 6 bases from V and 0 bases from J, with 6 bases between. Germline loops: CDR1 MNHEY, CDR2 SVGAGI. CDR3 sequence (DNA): TGTGCCAGCAGAGAGCTCTCTGGAAACACCATATATTTT. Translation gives CASRELSGNTIYF.

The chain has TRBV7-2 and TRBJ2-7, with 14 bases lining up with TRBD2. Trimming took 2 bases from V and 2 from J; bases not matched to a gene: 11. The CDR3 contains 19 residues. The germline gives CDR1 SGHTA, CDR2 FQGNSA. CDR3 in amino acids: CASSLRLAGGTRDPYEQYF. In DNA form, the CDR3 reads TGTGCCAGCAGCTTACGACTAGCGGGGGGGACTCGGGATCCCTACGAGCAGTACTTC.

CDR3 coding DNA: TGTGCCAGCTCACCACCTGAAGAGTATGAGCAGTTCTTC. It translates to CASSPPEEYEQFF. This chain connects TRBV18 to TRBJ2-1; D gene uncertain. V shed 0 bases and J shed 8 bases, with 8 bases lying between them. The length of the CDR3 is 13 residues. CDR1 and CDR2 (germline): KGHSH, LQKENI. Full variable domain (remainder filled in from reference TRBV18 and TRBJ2-1): NAGVMQNPRHLVRRRGQEARLRCSPMKGHSHVYWYRQLPEEGLKFMVYLQKENIIDESGMPKERFSAEFPKEGPSILRIQQVVRGDSAAYFCASSPPEEYEQFFGPGTRLTVL.

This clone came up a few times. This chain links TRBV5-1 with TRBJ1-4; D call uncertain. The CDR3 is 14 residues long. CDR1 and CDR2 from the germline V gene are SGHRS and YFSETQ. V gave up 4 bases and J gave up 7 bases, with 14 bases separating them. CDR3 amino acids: CASSGISGGEKLFF. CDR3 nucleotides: TGCGCCAGCAGCGGTATATCTGGAGGTGAAAAACTGTTTTTT.

CDR3 DNA: TGTGCCAGCAGTTTAAAAGCAGGGGGGGAGACCCAGTACTTC. Protein product: CASSLKAGGETQYF. The V gene is TRBV27, the J gene TRBJ2-5; maybe TRBD1 (7 bases). Germline loops: CDR1 MNHEY, CDR2 SMNVEV (reference sequence). This CDR3 is 14 amino acids long. V lost 2 bases, J lost 5 bases, and 12 bases lay in between.